This entry features one T cell receptor (beta chain) sequence. These data come from a study of blood T cell repertoires in COVID-19. TCRdb keeps only in-frame clones here, not all; method: immunoSEQ multiplex PCR. The sample includes approximately 100,000 clones, over 80% of them seen just once. The length of the CDR3 is 13 residues. Trimming left V 10 bases short and J 0 bases short, with 9 bases between. Germline V gene lookup returns CDR1 MDHEN and CDR2 SYDVKM. V gene TRBV28 combines with J gene TRBJ2-2, with TRBD1 as a possible D gene (6 bases). The receptor comes from a woman in her sixties or seventies with acute or convalescent COVID-19. The sample was peripheral blood. CDR3 loop: CANRQANTGELFF. CDR3 sequence (DNA): TGTGCCAACAGACAGGCGAACACCGGGGAGCTGTTTTTT.